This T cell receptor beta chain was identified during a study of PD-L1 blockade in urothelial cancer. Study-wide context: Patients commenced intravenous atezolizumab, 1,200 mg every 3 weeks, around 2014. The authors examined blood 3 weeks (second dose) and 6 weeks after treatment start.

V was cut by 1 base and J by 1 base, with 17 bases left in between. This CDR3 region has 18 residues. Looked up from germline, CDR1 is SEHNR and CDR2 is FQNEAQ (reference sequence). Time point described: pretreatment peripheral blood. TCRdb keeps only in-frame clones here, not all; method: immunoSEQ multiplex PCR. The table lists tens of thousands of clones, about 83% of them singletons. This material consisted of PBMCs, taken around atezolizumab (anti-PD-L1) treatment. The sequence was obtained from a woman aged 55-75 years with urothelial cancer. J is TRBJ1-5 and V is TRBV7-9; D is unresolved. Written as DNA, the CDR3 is TGTGCCAGCAGCTTAGTTGCGGGTTTCTTTGGAAGCAATCAGCCCCAGCATTTT. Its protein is CASSLVAGFFGSNQPQHF. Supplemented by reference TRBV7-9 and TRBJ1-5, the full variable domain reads DTGVSQNPRHKITKRGQNVTFRCDPISEHNRLYWYRQTLGQGPEFLTYFQNEAQLEKSRLLSDRFSAERPKGSFSTLEIQRTEQGDSAMYLCASSLVAGFFGSNQPQHFGDGTRLSIL.